The 22 T cell receptor beta chains below were found in one sample sequenced in a study of immune evolution from preneoplasia to lung adenocarcinoma. The protocol was immunoSEQ multiplex PCR, while the TCRdb copy is restricted to in-frame clones and leaves out a portion. Found here are 2,500 to 3,000 clones, about 85% of them singletons; the top ten hold 3.4%. The sequenced material came from FFPE adjacent normal lung tissue. All receptors come from a person between 70 and 80 years old with lung adenocarcinoma.

V usage is TRBV29-1 and J usage is TRBJ1-5; D might be TRBD1 (5 bases). The CDR3 covers 13 residues. CDR1 is SQVTM and CDR2 is ANQGSEA in the germline V gene. Trimming shortened V by 7 bases and J by 5 bases, and 15 bases separated the two germline ends. The DNA of the CDR3 is TGCAGCGCACTTCCAGGGCCCGATCAGCCCCAGCATTTT. Translated: CSALPGPDQPQHF.

The chain recombines TRBV11-2 with TRBJ2-2; 10 bases line up with TRBD1. CDR3 length: 15 residues. V lost 4 bases and J lost 7; bases outside the gene matches: 6. Germline values: CDR1 SGHAT, CDR2 FQNNGV. This CDR3 is CASSSPDRGFGELFF. Here the CDR3 DNA reads TGTGCCAGCAGCTCGCCGGACAGGGGGTTCGGGGAGCTGTTTTTT.

This clone was observed once. This chain links TRBV11-3 with TRBJ1-1; the match to TRBD1 covers 10 bases. V dropped 1 base and J dropped 1; count of bases not matched to a gene: 6. Germline CDR1 SGHNT, CDR2 YENEEA. CDR3 length equals 17 residues. The CDR3 spells CASSLAEGTGANTEAFF. As DNA, the CDR3 is TGTGCCAGCAGCTTAGCAGAGGGGACAGGGGCGAACACTGAAGCTTTCTTT.

V and J are TRBV28 and TRBJ2-1; weak D call: TRBD2 (6 bases). The CDR3 has 16 amino acids. Germline CDR1 reads MDHEN; CDR2 reads SYDVKM. Deletions cut 9 bases from V and 5 bases from J, with 23 bases between. CDR3 nucleotides: TGTGCCAGTCCGCCCATCGGGACTGCAAGCCACAATGAGCAGTTCTTC. This sequence encodes CASPPIGTASHNEQFF.

V usage is TRBV10-2 and J usage is TRBJ1-1; D is uncertain. The germline CDR1 and CDR2 sequences are WSHSY and SAAADI. The CDR3 sequence is 12 residues long. V was cut by 2 bases and J by 7 bases, with 8 bases left in between. CDR3 DNA sequence: TGCGCCAGCAGTGAGCGCGGAGATGAAGCTTTCTTT. Protein: CASSERGDEAFF.

J is TRBJ2-7 and V is TRBV30, with 9 bases matching TRBD1. After removal of 4 bases from V and 3 bases from J, the junction contained 7 bases not matched to a gene. The CDR3 has 14 residues. The germline V gene has CDR1 GTSNPN and CDR2 SVGIG (reference sequence). DNA for the CDR3: TGTGCCTGGATCCGACAGGGGGGGGTCTACGAGCAGTACTTC. It translates to CAWIRQGGVYEQYF.

The gene calls are TRBV30 and TRBJ1-1; no clear D. The CDR3 has 11 amino acids. The V end lost 5 bases, the J end lost 0 bases, and 4 bases lay between the germline ends. Germline loops: CDR1 GTSNPN, CDR2 SVGIG (reference sequence). This chain's CDR3 is CAWYLNTEAFF. In nucleotides, the CDR3 is TGTGCCTGGTACTTGAACACTGAAGCTTTCTTT.

This clone was detected once. The gene calls are TRBV5-6 and TRBJ1-1; possibly TRBD1 for D (5 bases). The CDR3 has 15 residues. CDR1 is SGHDT, CDR2 YYEEEE, per germline. Between the trimmed V and J ends, which lost 0 bases and 3 bases, there was a span of 12 bases. The CDR3 sequence: CASSLGQLTYTEAFF. The CDR3 nucleotides read TGTGCCAGCAGCTTGGGACAGTTGACATACACTGAAGCTTTCTTT.

This chain connects TRBV7-3 to TRBJ2-1, with 12 bases identical to TRBD2. Germline-derived CDR1 and CDR2 are SGHTA and FQGTGA. The V gene end was trimmed by 3 bases and the J gene end by 8 bases; junction bases not matched to a gene: 2. The CDR3 consists of 14 residues. The CDR3 DNA follows: TGTGCCAGCAGCTTGACTAGCGGGGGCTATGAGCAGTTCTTC. Translating it yields CASSLTSGGYEQFF.

The genes are TRBV11-2 and TRBJ2-7; D may be TRBD1 (6 bases). This CDR3 has 15 residues. V lost 5 bases and J 3 bases, leaving 17 bases between the germline ends. Per the germline V gene, CDR1 is SGHAT and CDR2 is FQNNGV. The CDR3 loop is CASSPDGDIYYEQYF. The CDR3 DNA reads TGTGCCAGCAGCCCCGATGGGGACATTTACTACGAGCAGTACTTC.

This clone was counted a single time. The chain employs TRBV28 and TRBJ2-7; 10 bases match TRBD2. The CDR3 is 15 residues long. V was pared by 2 bases and J by 1 base, with 2 bases of the junction left unmatched. The germline CDR1 and CDR2 sequences are MDHEN and SYDVKM. CDR3 region: CASSLSGRGSYEQYF. CDR3 nucleotide sequence: TGTGCCAGCAGTTTAAGCGGGAGGGGGTCCTACGAGCAGTACTTC. The full variable domain, in which reference TRBV28 and TRBJ2-7 provide the parts outside the CDR3, is DVKVTQSSRYLVKRTGEKVFLECVQDMDHENMFWYRQDPGLGLRLIYFSYDVKMKEKGDIPEGYSVSREKKERFSLILESASTNQTSMYLCASSLSGRGSYEQYFGPGTRLTVT.

The V call is TRBV18, the J call TRBJ2-3, with D possibly being TRBD2 (5 bases). Germline V gene sequence: CDR1 KGHSH, CDR2 LQKENI. Trimming shortened V by 3 bases and J by 2 bases, and 12 bases separated the two germline ends. The CDR3 contains 15 residues. In DNA, the CDR3 is TGTGCCAGCTCACCCAGCGGAGCCCACACAGATACGCAGTATTTT. Its protein is CASSPSGAHTDTQYF.

This sequence joins TRBV4-2 and TRBJ2-1; TRBD2 agrees at 11 bases. With V trimmed by 1 base and J by 4 bases, 3 bases remained unmatched. This CDR3 has 16 amino acids. The germline CDR1 and CDR2 sequences are LGHNA and YNFKEQ. The CDR3 region has the DNA TGTGCCAGCAGCCAAGTGGGGACTAGCGGATACAATGAGCAGTTCTTC. It specifies CASSQVGTSGYNEQFF.

In nucleotides, the CDR3 is TGTGCCAGCAGCTTAGCGCGGACTAGCGGGGAGACCGGGGAGCTGTTTTTT. Translated: CASSLARTSGETGELFF. The chain links TRBV7-9 to TRBJ2-2, with TRBD2 matching 12 bases. Germline V gene data show CDR1 as SEHNR and CDR2 as FQNEAQ (reference sequence). This CDR3 is built from 17 residues. V lost 0 bases, J lost 5 bases, and 4 bases stayed unmatched.

V and J are TRBV7-6 and TRBJ2-7; 9 bases map to TRBD1. Looked up from germline, CDR1 is SGHVS and CDR2 is FNYEAQ. The CDR3 has 15 amino acids. V trimming: 3 bases; J trimming: 2 bases; junction bases outside the gene matches: 5. The CDR3 sequence: CASSLRGDRAYEQYF. DNA of the CDR3: TGTGCCAGCAGCTTGAGGGGGGACAGGGCCTACGAGCAGTACTTC.

V gene TRBV5-1 combines with J gene TRBJ2-7; 8 bases are shared with TRBD2. CDR1 is SGHRS and CDR2 is YFSETQ in the germline V gene. CDR3 length: 14 amino acids. Trimming at V came to 5 bases and at J to 3 bases, leaving 7 bases not matched to a gene. The CDR3 coding sequence is TGCGCCAGCAGACGGGAGGGGGGAGGCTACGAGCAGTACTTC. Translated: CASRREGGGYEQYF.

The CDR3 DNA reads TGTGCCAGCAGTCTTAGCGGGGGGGCCTACGAGCAGTACTTC. Its translation: CASSLSGGAYEQYF. The rearrangement links TRBV28 to TRBJ2-7, with 11 positions matching TRBD2. Germline V gene data show CDR1 as MDHEN and CDR2 as SYDVKM. Trimming cost V 5 bases and J 2 bases; bases outside gene matches: 2. The CDR3 covers 14 residues.

The gene calls are TRBV18 and TRBJ2-3; 7 nucleotides align to TRBD2. CDR1 and CDR2 from the germline V gene are KGHSH and LQKENI. V lost 3 bases, J lost 6 bases, and 9 bases stayed unmatched. The CDR3 sequence is 15 residues long. The CDR3 is CASSPGLGRADTQYF. The CDR3 DNA follows: TGTGCCAGCTCACCCGGACTAGGTCGCGCGGATACGCAGTATTTT.

The chain uses TRBV4-1 and TRBJ2-7, with 10 bases aligning to TRBD1. This CDR3 is built from 14 residues. The J segment lost 7 bases and the V segment lost 4 bases, leaving 7 bases of the junction unmatched. The germline gives CDR1 MGHRA, CDR2 YSYEKL. CDR3 sequence (DNA): TGCGCCAGCAGCCCCCTGGGGACAGGGGAAGAGCAGTACTTC. Translated: CASSPLGTGEEQYF.

The chain carries TRBV2 and TRBJ1-2; D call uncertain. Germline V CDR1 and CDR2: SNHLY, FYNNEI. V was clipped by 4 bases and J by 3 bases, with 9 bases between them. The CDR3 loop spans 13 amino acids. The chain's CDR3 is CASSAQADYGYTF. CDR3 coding DNA: TGTGCCAGCAGTGCTCAGGCAGACTATGGCTACACCTTC.

The chain has TRBV10-1 and TRBJ2-1, with D perhaps matching TRBD1 (5 bases). The CDR3 loop spans 13 amino acids. Trimming stripped 6 bases from V and 12 bases from J, with 18 bases between. Germline V gene sequence: CDR1 WNHNN, CDR2 SYGVQD (reference sequence). CDR3 sequence (DNA): TGCGCCAGCAGCGCGAATTTCAGGGAAGTGCAGTTCTTC. Amino acid sequence: CASSANFREVQFF.

This clone has a handful of counts. V and J are TRBV19 and TRBJ1-5, with 11 bases aligning to TRBD1. After removal of 3 bases from V and 7 bases from J, the junction contained 8 bases not matched to a gene. The CDR3 has 16 amino acids. Looked up from germline, CDR1 is LNHDA and CDR2 is SQIVND (reference sequence). CDR3 sequence: CASSIPGQGARQPQHF. The CDR3 DNA follows: TGTGCCAGTAGTATCCCTGGACAGGGGGCGCGGCAGCCCCAGCATTTT.